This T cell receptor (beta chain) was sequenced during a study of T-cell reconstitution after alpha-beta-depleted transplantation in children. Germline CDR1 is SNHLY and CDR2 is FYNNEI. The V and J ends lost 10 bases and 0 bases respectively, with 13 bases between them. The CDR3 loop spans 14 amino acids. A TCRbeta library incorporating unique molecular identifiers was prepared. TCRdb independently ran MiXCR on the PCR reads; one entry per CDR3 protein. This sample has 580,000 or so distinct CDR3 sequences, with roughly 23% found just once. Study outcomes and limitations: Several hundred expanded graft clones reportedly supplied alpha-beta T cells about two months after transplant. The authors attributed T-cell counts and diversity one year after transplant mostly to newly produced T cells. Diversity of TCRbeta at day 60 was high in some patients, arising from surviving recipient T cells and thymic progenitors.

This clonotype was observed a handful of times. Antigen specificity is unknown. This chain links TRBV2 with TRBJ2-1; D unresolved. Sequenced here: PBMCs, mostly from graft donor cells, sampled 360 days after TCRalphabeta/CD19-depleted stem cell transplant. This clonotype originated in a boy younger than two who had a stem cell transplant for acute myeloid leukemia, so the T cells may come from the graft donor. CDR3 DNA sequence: TGTGCCACCTCAGAGCAGTCCTCCTACAATGAGCAGTTCTTC. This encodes CATSEQSSYNEQFF.